What follows are 31 T cell receptor beta chains derived from one specimen sequenced in a study of OX40 agonist ivuxolimab in advanced cancers. The table came from immunoSEQ multiplex PCR; TCRdb's copy has only in-frame clones and leaves some out. The sample yields tens of thousands of clones, over 75% seen once. Sequences were derived from CD4+ or CD8+ T cells sorted from blood, sampled in a trial of the OX40 agonist ivuxolimab. These TCRs come from an adult with an advanced solid tumor such as melanoma, head and neck, liver or kidney cancer.

This clone appeared a few times. V and J are TRBV4-2 and TRBJ2-2; D not certain. This CDR3 is 14 amino acids long. V lost 0 bases and J 1 base, leaving 3 bases between the germline ends. CDR1 and CDR2 from the germline V gene are LGHNA and YNFKEQ. The CDR3 loop is CASSQDGNTGELFF. CDR3 sequence (DNA): TGTGCCAGCAGCCAAGACGGGAACACCGGGGAGCTGTTTTTT.

The rearrangement joins TRBV15 to TRBJ2-1; 12 bases agree with TRBD2. V was pared by 0 bases and J by 9 bases, with 9 bases of the junction left unmatched. The CDR3 extends over 17 amino acids. Germline-derived CDR1 and CDR2 are LNHNV and YYDKDF (reference sequence). The DNA for the CDR3 is TGTGCCACCAGCAGAGAAGCCCTAGCGGGGGGGCCGGGTGAGCAGTTCTTC. Translation: CATSREALAGGPGEQFF.

The chain employs TRBV19 and TRBJ1-1, with TRBD1 identical over 10 bases. The junction had 8 bases not matched to a gene; V was cut back by 7 bases and J by 6 bases. The CDR3 has 14 residues. Germline loops: CDR1 LNHDA, CDR2 SQIVND (reference sequence). The CDR3 is CASIRGTGAAEAFF. CDR3 DNA: TGTGCCAGTATCCGGGGGACAGGGGCCGCTGAAGCTTTCTTT.

This chain connects TRBV11-3 to TRBJ1-1; TRBD1 is a possible D gene (5 bases). There are 14 residues in the CDR3. Germline lookup yields CDR1 SGHNT and CDR2 YENEEA. Trimming left V 6 bases short and J 4 bases short, with 15 bases between. CDR3 bases: TGTGCCAGCAGACTAGGGGCGGGGAGCACTGAAGCTTTCTTT. Its translation: CASRLGAGSTEAFF.

In this sample, this clone turned up a few times. The gene calls are TRBV6-5 and TRBJ1-6; D is uncertain. The CDR3 is 16 residues long. Trimming shortened V by 0 bases and J by 0 bases, and 6 bases separated the two germline ends. Germline loops: CDR1 MNHEY, CDR2 SVGAGI. The CDR3 is CASSYSADSYNSPLHF. The CDR3 DNA sequence: TGTGCCAGCAGTTACTCGGCGGACTCCTATAATTCACCCCTCCACTTT.

The V call is TRBV6-1, the J call TRBJ1-2; TRBD1 agrees at 7 bases. CDR3 length equals 14 residues. Per germline, CDR1 MNHNS and CDR2 SASEGT. V dropped 6 bases and J dropped 6; count of bases not matched to a gene: 10. Here the CDR3 reads CASREQGRSDGYTF. DNA for the CDR3: TGTGCCAGCAGAGAACAGGGGAGAAGCGATGGCTACACCTTC.

This chain uses TRBV2 with TRBJ1-1; TRBD1 might be the D (6 bases). Deletions cut 7 bases from V and 7 bases from J, with 19 bases between. The length of the CDR3 is 14 residues. Germline-derived CDR1 and CDR2 are SNHLY and FYNNEI. This CDR3 reads CASMEQGGDGEAFF. The CDR3 DNA reads as TGTGCCAGCATGGAACAGGGAGGTGACGGTGAAGCTTTCTTT. Combining the CDR3 with reference TRBV2 and TRBJ1-1 gives the whole variable domain EPEVTQTPSHQVTQMGQEVILRCVPISNHLYFYWYRQILGQKVEFLVSFYNNEISEKSEIFDDQFSVERPDGSNFTLKIRSTKLEDSAMYFCASMEQGGDGEAFFGQGTRLTVV.

This rearrangement joins TRBV6-5 to TRBJ2-7, with 7 bases that match TRBD1. The CDR3 sequence is 11 residues long. V trimming: 8 bases; J trimming: 4 bases; junction bases outside the gene matches: 2. Germline loops: CDR1 MNHEY, CDR2 SVGAGI. For the CDR3, the DNA is TGTGCCAGCCCCAGGGGGTACGAGCAGTACTTC. It yields the protein CASPRGYEQYF.

This chain uses TRBV19 with TRBJ2-2, with a possible D match to TRBD2 (6 bases). The V gene's germline CDR1 is LNHDA and CDR2 SQIVND (reference sequence). V lost 6 bases and J 4 bases, leaving 15 bases between the germline ends. CDR3 size: 15 residues. As DNA, the CDR3 is TGTGCCAGTAGGATTTCCCGGGGGTTCACCGGGGAGCTGTTTTTT. It encodes CASRISRGFTGELFF.

Here the CDR3 reads CASSLYGGGKNIQYF. CDR3 nucleotides: TGTGCCAGCAGCTTGTACGGGGGCGGCAAAAACATTCAGTACTTC. The gene calls are TRBV5-4 and TRBJ2-4, with D perhaps assigned TRBD1 or TRBD2 (6 bases each). V lost 1 base and J lost 3, with 11 bases in between. This CDR3 has 15 amino acids. Per germline, CDR1 SGHNT and CDR2 YYREEE (reference sequence).

The CDR3, as DNA: TGTGCCAGTAGTCGAGGTCCTGGAAACACCATATATTTT. It translates to CASSRGPGNTIYF. The chain links TRBV19 to TRBJ1-3; D is ambiguous. The CDR3 is 13 residues long. Deletions cut 5 bases from V and 2 bases from J, with 7 bases between. The germline gives CDR1 LNHDA, CDR2 SQIVND (reference sequence).

V is TRBV30 and J is TRBJ2-5; no firm D call. Per germline, CDR1 GTSNPN and CDR2 SVGIG (reference sequence). This CDR3 is built from 11 residues. Trimming removed 3 bases at V and 2 bases at J, with 4 bases between. Here the CDR3 reads CAWSDQETQYF. CDR3 in DNA: TGTGCCTGGAGCGATCAAGAGACCCAGTACTTC.

This chain uses TRBV7-8 with TRBJ1-5; 7 positions agree with TRBD1. V gave up 2 bases and J gave up 5 bases; unmatched junction bases: 3. CDR3 length equals 14 residues. CDR1 and CDR2 from the germline V gene are SGHVS and FQNEAQ. Here the CDR3 DNA reads TGTGCCAGCAGCTTAAATACAGGGGATCAGCCCCAGCATTTT. Translation: CASSLNTGDQPQHF.

V and J are TRBV5-1 and TRBJ2-1, with TRBD2 matching over 8 bases. Germline V lookup: CDR1 SGHRS, CDR2 YFSETQ. V was pared by 4 bases and J by 9 bases, with 12 bases of the junction left unmatched. This CDR3 contains 15 residues. The DNA of the CDR3 is TGCGCCAGCAGCCCTAACCAGCGGGAGTTCGGTGAGCAGTTCTTC. Translated, it gives CASSPNQREFGEQFF. Complete variable domain (other parts from reference TRBV5-1 and TRBJ2-1): KAGVTQTPRYLIKTRGQQVTLSCSPISGHRSVSWYQQTPGQGLQFLFEYFSETQRNKGNFPGRFSGRQFSNSRSEMNVSTLELGDSALYLCASSPNQREFGEQFFGPGTRLTVL.

This chain uses TRBV14 with TRBJ2-1; D is perhaps TRBD1 or TRBD2 (5 bases each). From germline, CDR1 is SGHDN and CDR2 FVKESK. The V and J ends lost 4 bases and 6 bases respectively, with 13 bases between them. This CDR3 is built from 14 residues. CDR3 protein: CASSLLGVGNEQFF. The CDR3 nucleotides read TGTGCCAGCAGCCTGCTGGGGGTTGGCAATGAGCAGTTCTTC.

The CDR3 region is CASSQALSQFNYGYTF. The CDR3 nucleotides read TGCGCCAGCAGCCAAGCGCTATCTCAGTTTAACTATGGCTACACCTTC. This chain uses TRBV4-1 with TRBJ1-2; D ambiguous. The CDR3 is made up of 16 amino acids. Between the trimmed V and J ends, which lost 1 base and 1 base, there was a span of 13 bases. Germline-derived CDR1 and CDR2 are MGHRA and YSYEKL.

The gene calls are TRBV2 and TRBJ1-5; the D is unclear. The CDR3 loop spans 14 amino acids. V lost 10 bases to trimming and J lost 4 bases, with 17 bases between them. The V gene's germline CDR1 is SNHLY and CDR2 FYNNEI. In DNA, the CDR3 is TGTGCCACCGGCCGGATGTGGGAGAATCAGCCCCAGCATTTT. Protein product: CATGRMWENQPQHF.

CDR3 DNA: TGTGCCAGCAGCCAAGAGACAGATAACTATGGCTACACCTTC. Translating it yields CASSQETDNYGYTF. J is TRBJ1-2 and V is TRBV4-2; possible D gene TRBD1, 5 bases. The length of the CDR3 is 14 residues. Germline V CDR1 and CDR2: LGHNA, YNFKEQ. With 0 bases removed from V and 1 base from J, the gap between germline ends came to 6 bases.

This clone appeared a single time. This sequence joins TRBV29-1 and TRBJ2-1, with a tentative D call TRBD2 (5 bases). Germline CDR1 is SQVTM and CDR2 is ANQGSEA. The CDR3 has 12 residues. V gave up 8 bases and J gave up 1 base, with 9 bases separating them. Here the CDR3 reads CSPRDSYNEQFF. Written as DNA, the CDR3 is TGCAGCCCCCGGGATTCCTACAATGAGCAGTTCTTC.

The chain joins TRBV2 to TRBJ2-1; TRBD1 aligns across 10 bases. V lost 6 bases and J lost 5; bases outside the gene matches: 7. The CDR3 is 15 amino acids. In germline, CDR1 is SNHLY, CDR2 FYNNEI. The DNA of the CDR3 is TGTGCCAGCAGGCCCCGGGACAGGGGAAACAATGAGCAGTTCTTC. It encodes CASRPRDRGNNEQFF.

This chain joins TRBV18 and TRBJ2-7, with 7 positions matching TRBD2. With 5 bases clipped from V and 5 bases from J, the junction kept 3 bases outside the gene matches. CDR1 is KGHSH, CDR2 LQKENI, per germline. CDR3 length: 12 amino acids. The CDR3 region is CASSASGDEQYF. The CDR3 nucleotides read TGTGCCAGCTCAGCTAGCGGCGACGAGCAGTACTTC. The full variable domain, with the rest looked up from reference TRBV18 and TRBJ2-7, is NAGVMQNPRHLVRRRGQEARLRCSPMKGHSHVYWYRQLPEEGLKFMVYLQKENIIDESGMPKERFSAEFPKEGPSILRIQQVVRGDSAAYFCASSASGDEQYFGPGTRLTVT.

V gene TRBV6-5 combines with J gene TRBJ2-7, with D maybe TRBD1 (6 bases). CDR1 MNHEY and CDR2 SVGAGI come from the germline V gene. The CDR3 has 13 residues. The ends were cut back, 6 bases at V and 3 bases at J, with 12 bases in the middle. Here the CDR3 reads CASRESGDYEQYF. CDR3 nucleotide sequence: TGTGCCAGCAGGGAGTCAGGGGACTACGAGCAGTACTTC.

The rearrangement links TRBV7-9 to TRBJ2-1; 9 bases are a match to TRBD2. Germline V lookup: CDR1 SEHNR, CDR2 FQNEAQ (reference sequence). With V trimmed by 9 bases and J by 4 bases, 7 bases remained unmatched. The CDR3 contains 14 residues. CDR3 sequence: CASAREGPYNEQFF. CDR3 coding DNA: TGTGCCAGTGCGCGGGAGGGACCATACAATGAGCAGTTCTTC.

This rearrangement joins TRBV4-2 to TRBJ2-7, with 8 nucleotides matching TRBD2. The trim removed 6 bases at V and 2 bases at J, leaving 15 bases unmatched. CDR3 length: 17 residues. Germline values: CDR1 LGHNA, CDR2 YNFKEQ. Written as DNA, the CDR3 is TGTGCCAGCAGTCCCCTTGCAGGGCGGGGGGTTACCTACGAGCAGTACTTC. Its protein product is CASSPLAGRGVTYEQYF.

The gene calls are TRBV10-3 and TRBJ1-5; D not certain. Germline CDR1 ENHRY, CDR2 SYGVKD. V was trimmed by 0 bases and J by 5 bases, leaving 5 bases between them. CDR3 length equals 13 residues. For the CDR3, the DNA is TGTGCCATCAGTGAGTCAGGGTATCAGCCCCAGCATTTT. Amino acid sequence: CAISESGYQPQHF.

The rearrangement joins TRBV2 to TRBJ1-5; D ambiguous. Germline assignment: CDR1 SNHLY and CDR2 FYNNEI. This CDR3 contains 15 residues. Trimming cost V 4 bases and J 3 bases, with 13 bases left between them. The CDR3 spells CASSVSGTYNQPQHF. CDR3 nucleotide sequence: TGTGCCAGCAGTGTATCCGGAACTTACAATCAGCCCCAGCATTTT.

The chain recombines TRBV30 with TRBJ2-5; the D gene could be TRBD1 or TRBD2 (5 bases each). Trimming took off 4 bases at V and 5 bases at J, with 14 bases between the two ends. Germline V lookup: CDR1 GTSNPN, CDR2 SVGIG (reference sequence). This CDR3 comprises 13 residues. CDR3 amino acids: CAWTRGAEETQYF. The DNA of the CDR3 is TGTGCCTGGACACGAGGGGCGGAGGAGACCCAGTACTTC.

The V gene is TRBV19, the J gene TRBJ1-4; TRBD1 matches 10 bases. This CDR3 has 16 amino acids. V lost 5 bases and J lost 4; bases outside the gene matches: 7. Germline V gene sequence: CDR1 LNHDA, CDR2 SQIVND (reference sequence). CDR3 DNA: TGTGCCAGTAGTCACCGACAGGGGGCGGGTAATGAAAAACTGTTTTTT. It is translated as CASSHRQGAGNEKLFF.

This clone was recorded many times. The genes are TRBV5-1 and TRBJ1-2, with 12 nucleotides matching TRBD1. The CDR3 runs 16 residues. Germline CDR1 SGHRS, CDR2 YFSETQ. Unmatched junction bases numbered 12, after V lost 5 bases and J lost 7 bases. CDR3 residues: CASRPTGTGGAGGYTF. In DNA form, the CDR3 reads TGCGCCAGCAGACCCACCGGGACAGGGGGCGCAGGTGGCTACACCTTC.

The chain has TRBV18 and TRBJ1-4; D might be TRBD1 (5 bases). The ends were cut back, 3 bases at V and 8 bases at J, with 13 bases in the middle. The CDR3 contains 14 residues. In germline, CDR1 is KGHSH, CDR2 LQKENI. CDR3 nucleotide sequence: TGTGCCAGCTCACCTCCCGGGGCAGAGGAAAAACTGTTTTTT. Residues: CASSPPGAEEKLFF.

The chain uses TRBV5-4 and TRBJ1-3; D gene ambiguous. The germline V gene has CDR1 SGHNT and CDR2 YYREEE (reference sequence). The CDR3 has 16 amino acids. V lost 0 bases, J lost 0 bases, and 10 bases lay in between. CDR3 sequence: CASSLAEGSSGNTIYF. CDR3 in DNA: TGTGCCAGCAGCTTGGCCGAGGGAAGCTCTGGAAACACCATATATTTT.